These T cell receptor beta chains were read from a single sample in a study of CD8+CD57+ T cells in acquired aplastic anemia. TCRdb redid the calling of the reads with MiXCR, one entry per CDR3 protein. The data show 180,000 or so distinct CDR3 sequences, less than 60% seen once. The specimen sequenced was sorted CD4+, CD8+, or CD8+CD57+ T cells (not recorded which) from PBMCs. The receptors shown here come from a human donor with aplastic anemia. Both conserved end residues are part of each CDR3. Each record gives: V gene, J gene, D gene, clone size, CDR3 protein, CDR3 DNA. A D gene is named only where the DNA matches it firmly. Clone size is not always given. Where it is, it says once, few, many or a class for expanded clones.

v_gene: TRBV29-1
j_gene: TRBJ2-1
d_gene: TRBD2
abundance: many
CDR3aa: CSVGSAGGSYNEQFF
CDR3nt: TGCAGCGTGGGGTCAGCGGGAGGCTCCTACAATGAGCAGTTCTTC

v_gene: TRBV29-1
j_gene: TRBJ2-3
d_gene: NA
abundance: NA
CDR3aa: CSVESGVATDTQYF
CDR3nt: TGCAGCGTTGAGTCGGGGGTTGCCACAGATACGCAGTATTTT

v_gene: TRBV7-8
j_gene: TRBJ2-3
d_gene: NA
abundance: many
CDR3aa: CASRYRALWGGTDTQYF
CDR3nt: TGTGCCAGCAGATACCGGGCCCTATGGGGGGGCACAGATACGCAGTATTTT

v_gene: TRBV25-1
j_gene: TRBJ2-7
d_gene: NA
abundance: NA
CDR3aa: CASQTLYEQYF
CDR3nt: TGTGCCAGCCAAACCCTCTACGAGCAGTACTTC

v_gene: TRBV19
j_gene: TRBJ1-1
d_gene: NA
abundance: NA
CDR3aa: CASSAGPASEAFF
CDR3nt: TGTGCCAGTAGTGCAGGCCCAGCCAGTGAAGCTTTCTTT

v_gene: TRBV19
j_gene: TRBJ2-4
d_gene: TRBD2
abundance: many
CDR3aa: CASSIWSGEGSRNIQYF
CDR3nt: TGTGCCAGTAGTATATGGTCTGGGGAGGGATCAAGGAACATTCAGTACTTC

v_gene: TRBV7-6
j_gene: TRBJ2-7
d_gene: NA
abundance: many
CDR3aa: CASSPDHYEQYF
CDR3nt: TGTGCCAGCAGCCCCGACCACTACGAGCAGTACTTC

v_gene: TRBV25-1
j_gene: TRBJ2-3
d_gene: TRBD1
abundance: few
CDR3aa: CASSTPGQGATDTQYF
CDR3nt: TGTGCCAGCAGTACGCCCGGACAGGGGGCTACAGATACGCAGTATTTT

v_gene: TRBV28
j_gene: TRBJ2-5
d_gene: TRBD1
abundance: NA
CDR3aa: CASSSSRDRSQETQYF
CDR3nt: TGTGCCAGCAGTTCCTCCCGGGACAGATCTCAAGAGACCCAGTACTTC

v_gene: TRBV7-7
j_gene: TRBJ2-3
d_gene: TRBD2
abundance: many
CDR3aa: CASSLTSGGGADTQYF
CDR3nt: TGTGCTAGCAGCTTAACTAGCGGGGGGGGAGCAGATACGCAGTATTTT

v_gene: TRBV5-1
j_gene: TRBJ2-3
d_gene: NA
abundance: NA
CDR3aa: CASSLAGGYVTDTQYF
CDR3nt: TGCGCCAGCAGCTTGGCCGGGGGTTACGTCACAGATACGCAGTATTTT

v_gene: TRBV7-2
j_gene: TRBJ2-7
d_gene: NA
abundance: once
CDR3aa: CASSLGRRPYEQYF
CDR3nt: TGTGCCAGCAGCTTAGGACGGAGACCCTACGAGCAGTACTTC

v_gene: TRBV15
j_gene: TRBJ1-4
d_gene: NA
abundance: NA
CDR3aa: CATSVHRANEKLFF
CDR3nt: TGTGCCACCAGCGTCCACAGGGCTAATGAAAAACTGTTTTTT

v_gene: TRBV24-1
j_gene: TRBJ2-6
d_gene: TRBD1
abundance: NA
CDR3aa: CATPGQGEFGANVLTF
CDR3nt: TGTGCCACTCCGGGACAGGGTGAATTTGGGGCCAACGTCCTGACTTTC

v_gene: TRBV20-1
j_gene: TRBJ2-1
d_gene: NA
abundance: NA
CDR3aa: CSARDLKGNEQFF
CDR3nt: TGCAGTGCTAGAGATCTCAAGGGCAATGAGCAGTTCTTC

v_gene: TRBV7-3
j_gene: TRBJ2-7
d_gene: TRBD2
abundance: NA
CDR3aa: CASSLGGGSSYEQYF
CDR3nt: TGTGCCAGCAGCTTAGGAGGCGGGAGTTCCTACGAGCAGTACTTC

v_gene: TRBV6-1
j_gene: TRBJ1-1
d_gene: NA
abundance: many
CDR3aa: CASPLPHMNTEAFF
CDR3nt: TGTGCCAGCCCCCTACCCCACATGAACACTGAAGCTTTCTTT

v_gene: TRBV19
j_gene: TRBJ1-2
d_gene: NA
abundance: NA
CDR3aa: CASGAGQTNYGYTF
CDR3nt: TGTGCCAGTGGGGCAGGACAGACTAACTATGGCTACACCTTC

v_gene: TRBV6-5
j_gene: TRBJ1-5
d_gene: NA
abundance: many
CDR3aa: CASTKGPDQPQHF
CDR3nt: TGTGCCAGCACTAAGGGGCCTGATCAGCCCCAGCATTTT